A single T cell receptor (beta chain) is shown here with its context. A much larger clone differs by one base, so this may be a read error. Pregnancy or lactation, uncontrolled infections and other autoimmune diseases were grounds for excluding patients. PBMCs came from more than 8 ml of fresh peripheral blood. The data were obtained in a study of Graves' ophthalmopathy and Graves' hyperthyroidism. TCR beta CDR3 amplification used RNA transcripts. HTBI primers were used in a first-round RT-PCR, which preceded a second-round multiplex PCR. TCRdb processed the multiplex PCR reads anew with MiXCR; each CDR3 protein has one entry. The data contain around 470,000 distinct CDR3 sequences, around 15% of them singletons. Germline CDR1 reads SGHTA; CDR2 reads FQGNSA. Trimming left V 3 bases short and J 4 bases short, with 12 bases between. This CDR3 has 14 residues.

Material: blood. The chain carries TRBV7-2 and TRBJ1-1; maybe TRBD1 (5 bases). The TCR was taken from a woman aged 30 to 39 with Graves' ophthalmopathy. CDR3 in DNA: TGTGCCAGCAGCTTGAATCCGGGGGTCACTGAAGCTTTCTTT. This codes for CASSLNPGVTEAFF.